The 4 T cell receptor beta chains below come from one sample, sequenced in a study of cytomegalovirus exposure and HLA in healthy donors. The PCR had 60 Vbeta and 13 Jbeta primers. Here immunoSEQ multiplex PCR was the method, and the copy in TCRdb shows in-frame clones only, minus some. The sample lists some 140,000 clones; almost 80% were seen once. The sequenced material came from PBMCs. Every receptor here comes from a man aged 18 to 30 in good health and CMV-seronegative.

This clone was found a few times. At one end, the junction sequence differs from germline, possibly due to a read error. The chain recombines TRBV7-9 with TRBJ2-1; 8 bases line up with TRBD2. CDR3 length equals 16 residues. The germline V gene encodes CDR1 SEHNR and CDR2 FQNEAQ (reference sequence). CDR3 sequence: CASRPKRGGGYDEQFF. CDR3 in DNA: TGTGCCAGCAGACCTAAACGGGGGGGCGGCTACGATGAGCAGTTCTTC.

This clone was detected only a few times. V and J are TRBV27 and TRBJ2-7, with TRBD1 matching over 8 bases. CDR1 is MNHEY, CDR2 SMNVEV, per germline (reference sequence). The V and J ends lost 3 bases and 7 bases, in that order; junction bases with no gene match: 11. The length of the CDR3 is 15 residues. Written as DNA, the CDR3 is TGTGCCAGCAGTTTGGTCCGACAGGGGAGGAGGGAGCAGTACTTC. Encoded protein: CASSLVRQGRREQYF.

The gene calls are TRBV12-2 and TRBJ1-1; TRBD1 is the table's D call and was not checked against the DNA. TRBV12-2 is assigned pseudogene status. This CDR3 spans 15 amino acids. For the CDR3, the DNA is TGTGCAAGTCGCTTAGTATCAGGGTCCAACACTGAAGCTTTCTTT. Protein sequence: CASRLVSGSNTEAFF.

This chain joins TRBV7-9 and TRBJ2-5; a possible D gene is TRBD2 (6 bases). The V gene's germline CDR1 is SEHNR and CDR2 FQNEAQ (reference sequence). There are 18 residues in the CDR3. The V end lost 2 bases, the J end lost 0 bases, and 19 bases lay between the germline ends. The CDR3 region has the DNA TGTGCCAGCAGCTTAAAAACGCGGGGCCTACTGTACCAAGAGACCCAGTACTTC. This sequence encodes CASSLKTRGLLYQETQYF. The full variable domain, with the rest looked up from reference TRBV7-9 and TRBJ2-5, is DTGVSQNPRHKITKRGQNVTFRCDPISEHNRLYWYRQTLGQGPEFLTYFQNEAQLEKSRLLSDRFSAERPKGSFSTLEIQRTEQGDSAMYLCASSLKTRGLLYQETQYFGPGTRLLVL.